The table lists the clone carrying this T cell receptor beta chain with a count of one. The antigen is undetermined. With V trimmed by 6 bases and J by 5 bases, 4 bases remained unmatched. Germline V gene data show CDR1 as MNHEY and CDR2 as SVGAGI. The CDR3 is made up of 14 amino acids. This specimen comes from a study of T cell responses to AZD1222 COVID-19 vaccine. The study's findings and limits: Spike-spanning, vaccine-associated CD4 TCRs were dominant at 160-218 and 743-854. The donor group comprised mostly white British people and more females; the analysis possibly underestimated clonal diversity. Repertoires were collected only later (after the peak T cell response had occurred).

Here immunoSEQ multiplex PCR was the method, and the copy in TCRdb shows in-frame clones only, minus some. Counted here are over 60,000 clones, 79% occurring once; the ten biggest clones make up around 25%. The clonotype originates from an adult in good health. The source material was peripheral blood, sampled on day 0 of MenACWY control vaccination. The rearrangement joins TRBV6-5 to TRBJ2-2; 9 nucleotides agree with TRBD1. CDR3 DNA: TGTGCCAGCAGGGGGACAGGGTTGACCGGGGAGCTGTTTTTT. The encoded protein is CASRGTGLTGELFF.